Each of the 28 T cell receptor beta chains below was sequenced from the same sample in a study of regulatory T cells in long-lasting Graves disease. The time point denotes: newly diagnosed GD, antithyroid drugs for less than 3 months. Following extraction of RNA from PBMCs, that RNA was used to make the TCR library. TCR beta libraries were built with iRepertoire HTBI primers and Arm-PCR of CDR3 regions. Each CDR3 protein is one row after TCRdb ran MiXCR on the multiplex PCR reads. Of hundreds of thousands of distinct CDR3 sequences listed, roughly 15% are singletons. These sequences were also reported in another study, on T cells in Graves' hyperthyroidism and ophthalmopathy.

The input for sequencing was peripheral blood mononuclear cells (PBMCs), taken at new diagnosis, from a patient treated with antithyroid drugs. These TCRs come from a woman aged 25-40 years with Graves disease.

This clonotype showed up just a few times. The chain uses TRBV7-8 and TRBJ2-5, with D perhaps matching TRBD1 (5 bases). The CDR3 length is 15 residues. The germline V gene has CDR1 SGHVS and CDR2 FQNEAQ. Deletions cut 2 bases from V and 1 base from J, with 11 bases between. CDR3 sequence (DNA): TGTGCCAGCAGCTTATTGGTGACAGCCCAAGAGACCCAGTACTTC. Encoded protein: CASSLLVTAQETQYF.

This clonotype has ten or more counts. This chain connects TRBV20-1 to TRBJ1-6; the D is unclear. CDR3 length: 10 amino acids. V was trimmed by 3 bases and J by 15 bases, leaving 9 bases between them. Germline CDR1 reads DFQATT; CDR2 reads SNEGSKA (reference sequence). This CDR3 reads CSASSGNLHF. Written as DNA, the CDR3 is TGCAGTGCTAGCTCCGGGAACCTCCACTTT.

V and J are TRBV3-1 and TRBJ1-2, with D perhaps matching TRBD1 (5 bases). Trimming cost V 4 bases and J 2 bases, with 14 bases left between them. From germline, CDR1 is LGHDT and CDR2 YNNKEL (reference sequence). The CDR3 extends over 15 amino acids. The DNA of the CDR3 is TGTGCCAGCAGCCCCTCTTGGACACCCAACTATGGCTACACCTTC. This gives the protein CASSPSWTPNYGYTF.

This clonotype was observed a few times. The chain combines TRBV5-1 with TRBJ2-7; 7 bases are shared with TRBD2. CDR1 and CDR2 from the germline V gene are SGHRS and YFSETQ. Trimming cost V 0 bases and J 3 bases; bases outside gene matches: 6. The CDR3 extends over 15 amino acids. The CDR3 bases are TGCGCCAGCAGCTTGGAAGTTGCGGGAGACTACGAGCAGTACTTC. Translation: CASSLEVAGDYEQYF.

V and J are TRBV11-2 and TRBJ1-2, with TRBD1 as a possible D gene (5 bases). CDR3 size: 15 residues. The V gene lost 5 bases and the J gene lost 2 bases, with 15 bases spanning the gap. Germline V gives CDR1 SGHAT, CDR2 FQNNGV. As DNA, the CDR3 is TGTGCCAGCAGCCCTTCCTCGGGACGGAACTATGGCTACACCTTC. As protein: CASSPSSGRNYGYTF.

This clonotype occurred many times. V usage is TRBV24-1 and J usage is TRBJ2-7; the D gene is possibly TRBD2 (6 bases). CDR1 is KGHDR and CDR2 is SFDVKD in the germline V gene. Trimming cost V 8 bases and J 6 bases, with 13 bases left between them. The CDR3 covers 12 residues. CDR3 loop: CATTNKEGEQYF. The CDR3 nucleotides read TGTGCCACCACCAACAAGGAGGGCGAGCAGTACTTC.

This clonotype was found many times. V usage is TRBV6-2 or TRBV6-3 and J usage is TRBJ2-5, with TRBD2 matching over 11 bases. Germline CDR1 is MNHEY and CDR2 is SVGEGT. This CDR3 region has 17 residues. Germline trimming cut 0 bases from V and 1 base from J; bases unmatched to any gene: 4. In DNA, the CDR3 is TGTGCCAGCAGTTACTCCCCTCTAGCGGGAGGCCAAGAGACCCAGTACTTC. This codes for CASSYSPLAGGQETQYF.

This clonotype was seen repeatedly, ten times or more. The J gene is TRBJ2-5, the V gene TRBV20-1; tentatively, D is TRBD2 (6 bases). The germline V gene has CDR1 DFQATT and CDR2 SNEGSKA (reference sequence). V gave up 5 bases and J gave up 0 bases, with 13 bases separating them. CDR3 length: 14 residues. The CDR3 coding sequence is TGCAGTGCTTCCTTCCGGGACTACCAAGAGACCCAGTACTTC. It specifies CSASFRDYQETQYF.

There are many counts of this clonotype. The chain employs TRBV2 and TRBJ2-7, with no clear D. The CDR3 length is 12 residues. The V gene's germline CDR1 is SNHLY and CDR2 FYNNEI. Trimming removed 5 bases at V and 0 bases at J, with 5 bases between. This CDR3 reads CASSTASYEQYF. CDR3 nucleotides: TGTGCCAGCAGTACGGCCTCCTACGAGCAGTACTTC.

A note on this clonotype: A clone one base away is much larger, so this may be a read error. This chain uses TRBV7-9 with TRBJ1-4; D is unclear. The CDR3 covers 13 residues. CDR1 is SEHNR, CDR2 FQNEAQ, per germline (reference sequence). The CDR3 DNA is TGTGCCAGCAGCTCTGGATTAAATGAAGAACTGTTTTTT. It yields the protein CASSSGLNEELFF. The full variable domain, rest sourced from reference TRBV7-9 and TRBJ1-4, is DTGVSQNPRHKITKRGQNVTFRCDPISEHNRLYWYRQTLGQGPEFLTYFQNEAQLEKSRLLSDRFSAERPKGSFSTLEIQRTEQGDSAMYLCASSSGLNEELFFGSGTQLSVL.

Remarks on this clonotype: Just one base apart from a much larger clone, this may be a read error. The chain is built from TRBV3-1 and TRBJ2-1; weak D call: TRBD1 (5 bases). The CDR3 loop spans 16 amino acids. The V gene's germline CDR1 is LGHDT and CDR2 YNNKEL (reference sequence). The CDR3 protein is CASSQVTGLSYNEQSF. CDR3 bases: TGTGCCAGCAGCCAAGTCACAGGTCTATCCTACAATGAGCAGTCCTTC.

A few counts support this clonotype. The chain joins TRBV30 to TRBJ1-5; no clear D gene. The CDR3 is 16 amino acids. Germline V gene data show CDR1 as GTSNPN and CDR2 as SVGIG (reference sequence). Trimming took off 1 base at V and 0 bases at J, with 13 bases between the two ends. The CDR3 sequence: CAWSAGSLYSNQPQHF. CDR3 in DNA: TGTGCCTGGAGTGCGGGCAGTCTCTATAGCAATCAGCCCCAGCATTTT.

Ten or more counts support this clonotype. The chain links TRBV3-1 to TRBJ1-2, with D maybe TRBD1 (6 bases). CDR3 length: 12 residues. Germline V lookup: CDR1 LGHDT, CDR2 YNNKEL (reference sequence). V was shortened by 5 bases and J by 6 bases, with 10 bases between the two germline ends. CDR3 DNA: TGTGCCAGCAGCGCACCAGGGGATGGCTACACCTTC. Translation gives CASSAPGDGYTF.

This clonotype turned up a few times. V and J are TRBV12-5 and TRBJ1-1; maybe TRBD1 (6 bases). The V gene lost 1 base and the J gene lost 2 bases, with 8 bases spanning the gap. This CDR3 region has 14 residues. Germline CDR1 and CDR2: LGHNT and FRNRAP. CDR3 loop: CASGLGTDNTEAFF. Here the CDR3 DNA reads TGTGCTAGTGGTTTGGGGACAGACAACACTGAAGCTTTCTTT.

Only a few counts were recorded for this clonotype. The chain links TRBV11-1 to TRBJ2-5, with TRBD1 matching over 8 bases. There are 13 residues in the CDR3. V shed 4 bases, J shed 6 bases, and the junction held 4 bases outside the gene matches. Germline CDR1 is SGHAT and CDR2 is FQDESV (reference sequence). The CDR3 protein is CASSSRQGQTQYF. The CDR3, as DNA: TGTGCCAGCAGCTCCCGACAGGGGCAGACCCAGTACTTC.

This clonotype was counted at least ten times. V is TRBV28 and J is TRBJ2-3, with 7 bases aligning to TRBD1. Germline V gene data show CDR1 as MDHEN and CDR2 as SYDVKM. This CDR3 comprises 15 residues. J gave up 6 bases and V 5 bases, and 11 bases lay outside the gene matches. The CDR3 bases are TGTGCCAGCAGTGAGACAGGGATAGTTGGGGATACGCAGTATTTT. The encoded protein is CASSETGIVGDTQYF.

This chain links TRBV3-1 with TRBJ2-7; TRBD1 might be the D (5 bases). The CDR3 length is 15 residues. V was cut by 4 bases and J by 4 bases, with 17 bases left in between. CDR1 and CDR2 (germline): LGHDT, YNNKEL (reference sequence). The CDR3 DNA is TGTGCCAGCAGCCGTCCGGTTTCAGGGTCGTACGAGCAGTACTTC. Its translation: CASSRPVSGSYEQYF.

V is TRBV5-8 and J is TRBJ2-1, with 8 nucleotides matching TRBD1. V shed 2 bases and J 5 bases; nucleotides not matched to a gene: 3. The germline gives CDR1 SGHTS, CDR2 YDEGEE. This CDR3 comprises 14 residues. CDR3: CASSLRTGNNEQFF. The CDR3 DNA is TGTGCCAGCAGCTTAAGGACAGGGAACAATGAGCAGTTCTTC.

This clonotype occurred many times. The chain combines TRBV20-1 with TRBJ1-1; TRBD1 might be the D (5 bases). The CDR3 length is 13 residues. The germline gives CDR1 DFQATT, CDR2 SNEGSKA (reference sequence). Trimming left V 5 bases short and J 1 base short, with 11 bases between. The CDR3 protein is CSARGAGNTEAFF. The CDR3 nucleotides read TGCAGTGCTCGAGGGGCAGGGAACACTGAAGCTTTCTTT.

This clonotype was counted only a few times. The J gene is TRBJ2-2, the V gene TRBV5-1; D is unclear. V was pared by 7 bases and J by 5 bases, with 15 bases between. This CDR3 spans 14 amino acids. Per the germline V gene, CDR1 is SGHRS and CDR2 is YFSETQ. CDR3 sequence (DNA): TGCGCCAGCGCCACCTCCAGTCGAACCGGGGAGCTGTTTTTT. It yields the protein CASATSSRTGELFF.

V and J are TRBV12-3 or TRBV12-4 and TRBJ2-1, with a possible D match to TRBD2 (5 bases). This CDR3 has 13 residues. V lost 1 base and J 9 bases, leaving 10 bases between the germline ends. The CDR3 nucleotides are TGTGCCAGCAGTTTAGGGACTCCCGGTGAGCAGTTCTTC. Its translation is CASSLGTPGEQFF.

This clonotype has a count of ten or more. The chain couples TRBV6-5 to TRBJ1-6; no reliable D call. V gave up 3 bases and J gave up 7 bases, with 13 bases separating them. There are 15 residues in the CDR3. From germline, CDR1 is MNHEY and CDR2 SVGAGI. CDR3: CASSYMDVRNSPLHF. In DNA, the CDR3 is TGTGCCAGCAGTTATATGGACGTCCGCAATTCACCCCTCCACTTT.

This clonotype was counted a few times. J is TRBJ2-7 and V is TRBV6-1, with TRBD1 identical over 9 bases. Germline CDR1 MNHNS, CDR2 SASEGT. This CDR3 has 13 amino acids. V trimming: 6 bases; J trimming: 7 bases; junction bases outside the gene matches: 7. DNA for the CDR3: TGTGCCAGCAGAAGGGACAGGGCAGGGGAGCAGTACTTC. Protein product: CASRRDRAGEQYF.

The sample holds many counts of this clonotype. The chain carries TRBV11-2 and TRBJ2-7, with D tentatively TRBD1 (6 bases). The CDR3 covers 14 residues. The germline gives CDR1 SGHAT, CDR2 FQNNGV. Trimming stripped 4 bases from V and 5 bases from J, with 15 bases between. Written as DNA, the CDR3 is TGTGCCAGCAGCTGGGGGCAGTTGGGCAACGAGCAGTACTTC. Residues: CASSWGQLGNEQYF.

This clonotype was picked up many times. V usage is TRBV11-3 and J usage is TRBJ2-1; D is unclear. The CDR3 totals 13 residues. V was clipped by 4 bases and J by 6 bases, with 10 bases between them. Germline CDR1 reads SGHNT; CDR2 reads YENEEA. The CDR3 here is CASSSDPSNEQFF. CDR3 DNA: TGTGCCAGCAGCTCGGACCCAAGCAATGAGCAGTTCTTC.

The V gene is TRBV7-9, the J gene TRBJ1-1; no definite D call. V was cut by 3 bases and J by 6 bases, with 14 bases left in between. Per germline, CDR1 SEHNR and CDR2 FQNEAQ (reference sequence). The CDR3 runs to 14 residues. CDR3 residues: CASSLLGSQSEAFF. In DNA, the CDR3 is TGTGCCAGCAGCTTGTTGGGGTCCCAGTCTGAAGCTTTCTTT.

This clonotype was observed at least ten times. The chain carries TRBV20-1 and TRBJ2-3, with D perhaps TRBD2 (5 bases). The J call could be wrong; TRBJ2-7 is a better fit for the DNA end. The germline V gene encodes CDR1 DFQATT and CDR2 SNEGSKA (reference sequence). This CDR3 spans 12 amino acids. The CDR3 DNA follows: TGCAGTGCTGCGGGCCATCCCCTCGAGCAGTACTTC. The encoded protein is CSAAGHPLEQYF.

This clonotype was seen repeatedly, ten times or more. V is TRBV5-1 and J is TRBJ2-7, with a weak D call TRBD1 (6 bases). V dropped 4 bases and J dropped 5 bases, with 10 bases sitting between them. Germline CDR1 and CDR2: SGHRS and YFSETQ. CDR3 length: 12 amino acids. In nucleotides, the CDR3 is TGCGCCAGCAGCGAAGGGGGTCACGAGCAGTACTTC. Translating gives CASSEGGHEQYF.